Following are 18 T cell receptor beta chains from one sample sequenced in a study of cytomegalovirus exposure and HLA in healthy donors. 60 Vbeta and 13 Jbeta primers were used in PCR. Some clones are missing from TCRdb's copy, which holds only in-frame ones; the method was immunoSEQ multiplex PCR. Seen here are about 200,000 clones, about 80% observed once, and the top ten hold roughly a sixth. Sequenced: PBMCs. The receptors shown here come from a man in his forties in good health and CMV-seronegative.

The rearrangement joins TRBV10-3 to TRBJ1-2; maybe TRBD1 (6 bases). Germline values: CDR1 ENHRY, CDR2 SYGVKD. The V gene lost 4 bases and the J gene lost 4 bases, with 16 bases spanning the gap. This CDR3 has 15 residues. The CDR3 here is CAISGSGVNRYGYTF. The CDR3 DNA reads as TGTGCCATCAGTGGCTCAGGGGTGAATCGCTATGGCTACACCTTC.

This clone has just one count. The chain joins TRBV28 to TRBJ2-3; 7 bases are shared with TRBD2. V shed 7 bases and J 0 bases; nucleotides not matched to a gene: 7. Germline loops: CDR1 MDHEN, CDR2 SYDVKM. The length of the CDR3 is 15 residues. CDR3: CASTMGGASTDTQYF. In DNA form, the CDR3 reads TGTGCCAGCACCATGGGAGGGGCTAGCACAGATACGCAGTATTTT.

This chain connects TRBV5-8 to TRBJ2-2; 8 bases line up with TRBD2. Germline CDR1 SGHTS, CDR2 YDEGEE. The CDR3 has 17 amino acids. The ends lost 3 bases at V and 0 bases at J; junction bases unmatched: 7. DNA for the CDR3: TGTGCCAGCAGCTCCGGGACTAGTATACCGAACACCGGGGAGCTGTTTTTT. This codes for CASSSGTSIPNTGELFF.

This clone appeared a few times. This chain links TRBV6-6 with TRBJ1-1; D gene ambiguous. Trimming left V 6 bases short and J 6 bases short, with 17 bases between. CDR3 length equals 14 residues. In germline, CDR1 is MNHNY, CDR2 SVGAGI (reference sequence). The CDR3 loop reads CASSPISSVAEAFF. In nucleotides, the CDR3 is TGTGCCAGCAGCCCTATCTCAAGTGTCGCTGAAGCTTTCTTT.

This clone turned up a few times. The chain recombines TRBV25-1 with TRBJ2-1; 11 bases fit TRBD2. The CDR3 is made up of 15 amino acids. J lost 9 bases, V lost 8 bases, and 12 bases had no gene match. CDR1 is MGHDK, CDR2 SYGVNS, per germline. The CDR3 DNA is TGTGCCAGCTCGCGGACTAGCGGGTTCGGTCGTGAGCAGTTCTTC. The encoded protein is CASSRTSGFGREQFF.

The rearrangement uses TRBV5-3 and TRBJ1-2; D is ambiguous. TRBV5-3 is recorded as an ORF, its role being uncertain. This CDR3 contains 15 residues. V lost 1 base and J lost 3, with 13 bases in between. CDR3 sequence: CARSLRLPKDYGYTF. CDR3 DNA sequence: TGTGCCAGAAGCTTGCGACTCCCTAAGGACTATGGCTACACCTTC.

The chain joins TRBV10-3 to TRBJ1-2; no clear D. The CDR3 is 16 residues long. Germline lookup yields CDR1 ENHRY and CDR2 SYGVKD. V was trimmed by 3 bases and J by 0 bases, leaving 14 bases between them. CDR3 amino acids: CAISEVFGKTNYGYTF. The CDR3 nucleotides are TGTGCCATCAGTGAAGTGTTCGGGAAAACTAACTATGGCTACACCTTC.

Worth noting for this clone: Other DNA sequences in the same sample also yield this CDR3. In DNA form, the CDR3 reads TGTGCCAGCAGTGAAGCGCGAGGCAATCAGCCCCAGCATTTT. Translation: CASSEARGNQPQHF. The rearrangement links TRBV6-1 to TRBJ1-5; D not resolved. The CDR3 totals 14 residues. V gave up 0 bases and J gave up 2 bases, with 5 bases separating them. Germline-derived CDR1 and CDR2 are MNHNS and SASEGT.

The chain is built from TRBV7-8 and TRBJ1-2, with 9 bases matching TRBD1. Germline values: CDR1 SGHVS, CDR2 FQNEAQ. The CDR3 spans 15 residues. The V and J ends lost 5 bases and 4 bases, in that order; junction bases with no gene match: 8. In DNA, the CDR3 is TGTGCCAGCAGCCTGTTGGACAGGGGTGGCTATGGCTACACCTTC. Translation gives CASSLLDRGGYGYTF.

This chain's CDR3 is CASSQRQGQGGNTIYF. As DNA, the CDR3 is TGCGCCAGCAGCCAAAGGCAGGGGCAAGGTGGAAACACCATATATTTT. The chain uses TRBV4-1 and TRBJ1-3; maybe TRBD1 (6 bases). The CDR3 spans 16 residues. CDR1 is MGHRA, CDR2 YSYEKL, per germline. Trimming took off 2 bases at V and 3 bases at J, with 14 bases between the two ends.

The chain carries TRBV18 and TRBJ1-1, with TRBD1 matching 9 bases. V was pared by 4 bases and J by 6 bases, with 6 bases of the junction left unmatched. This CDR3 is 14 amino acids long. Germline assignment: CDR1 KGHSH and CDR2 LQKENI. CDR3: CASSLGTGSAEAFF. CDR3 in DNA: TGTGCCAGCTCACTGGGGACAGGGTCCGCTGAAGCTTTCTTT.

V usage is TRBV6-1 and J usage is TRBJ2-7, with D unresolved. V was cut by 6 bases and J by 2 bases, with 14 bases left in between. The germline gives CDR1 MNHNS, CDR2 SASEGT. This CDR3 contains 14 residues. CDR3 sequence: CASRRLAPPYEQYF. CDR3 DNA: TGTGCCAGCAGGCGGCTCGCCCCCCCCTACGAGCAGTACTTC.

The CDR3 sequence: CASSLESAGGYTF. The DNA of the CDR3 is TGTGCCAGCAGCCTTGAGAGCGCGGGTGGCTACACCTTC. V usage is TRBV13 and J usage is TRBJ1-2; no clear D gene. Germline CDR1 is PRHDT and CDR2 is FYEKMQ (reference sequence). Deletions cut 5 bases from V and 7 bases from J, with 14 bases between. CDR3 size: 13 residues.

The chain employs TRBV7-9 and TRBJ2-3, with TRBD2 as a possible D gene (6 bases). The germline V and J ends were trimmed by 5 bases and 4 bases, with 16 bases remaining between them. In germline, CDR1 is SEHNR, CDR2 FQNEAQ (reference sequence). The CDR3 covers 15 residues. CDR3 amino acids: CASSRAGGNADTQYF. CDR3 in DNA: TGTGCCAGCAGCCGGGCCGGGGGAAACGCAGATACGCAGTATTTT. Based on the CDR3 plus reference TRBV7-9 and TRBJ2-3, the full variable domain is DTGVSQNPRHKITKRGQNVTFRCDPISEHNRLYWYRQTLGQGPEFLTYFQNEAQLEKSRLLSDRFSAERPKGSFSTLEIQRTEQGDSAMYLCASSRAGGNADTQYFGPGTRLTVL.

The J gene is TRBJ1-3, the V gene TRBV4-2; D unresolved. The germline V and J ends were trimmed by 3 bases and 0 bases, with 12 bases remaining between them. The CDR3 runs to 16 residues. Germline-derived CDR1 and CDR2 are LGHNA and YNFKEQ. CDR3 residues: CASSHRGEGSGNTIYF. The CDR3 bases are TGTGCCAGCAGCCATCGTGGGGAGGGCTCTGGAAACACCATATATTTT.

The CDR3 region is CASSVGASYNEQFF. The CDR3 DNA sequence: TGTGCCAGCAGTGTAGGGGCCTCCTACAATGAGCAGTTCTTC. The genes are TRBV6-5 and TRBJ2-1, with a possible D match to TRBD1 (5 bases). V lost 5 bases and J 0 bases, leaving 8 bases between the germline ends. The CDR3 sequence is 14 residues long. CDR1 is MNHEY, CDR2 SVGAGI, per germline.

This chain uses TRBV13 with TRBJ2-2, with 9 bases aligning to TRBD1. Per germline, CDR1 PRHDT and CDR2 FYEKMQ (reference sequence). The CDR3 consists of 16 residues. V trimming: 4 bases; J trimming: 5 bases; junction bases outside the gene matches: 8. CDR3 loop: CASSWAGTGKTGELFF. The CDR3 DNA reads TGTGCCAGCAGCTGGGCCGGGACAGGGAAGACCGGGGAGCTGTTTTTT.

V usage is TRBV10-3 and J usage is TRBJ1-6; unclear D gene. This CDR3 has 14 residues. Germline V CDR1 and CDR2: ENHRY, SYGVKD. Trimming took off 0 bases at V and 10 bases at J, with 10 bases between the two ends. In DNA, the CDR3 is TGTGCCATCAGTGAGTCCTCGGGGAACTCACCCCTCCACTTT. It codes for CAISESSGNSPLHF.